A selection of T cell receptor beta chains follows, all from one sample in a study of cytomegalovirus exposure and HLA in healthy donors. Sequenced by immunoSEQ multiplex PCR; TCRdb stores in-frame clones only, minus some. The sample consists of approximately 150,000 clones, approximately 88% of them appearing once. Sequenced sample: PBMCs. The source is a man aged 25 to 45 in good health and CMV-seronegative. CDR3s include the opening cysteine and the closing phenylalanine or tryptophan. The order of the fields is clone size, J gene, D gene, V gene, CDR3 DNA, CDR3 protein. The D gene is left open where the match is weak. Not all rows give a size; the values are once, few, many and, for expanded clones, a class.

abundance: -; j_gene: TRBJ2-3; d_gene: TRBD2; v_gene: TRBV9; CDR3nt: TGTGCCAGCAGCGTAGTCGGGGGGGTTAGGACAGATACGCAGTATTTT; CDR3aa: CASSVVGGVRTDTQYF
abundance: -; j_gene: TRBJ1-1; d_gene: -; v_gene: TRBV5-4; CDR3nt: TGTGCCAGCAGCTTCCAACAGGCAGGAGCTTTCTTT; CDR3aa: CASSFQQAGAFF
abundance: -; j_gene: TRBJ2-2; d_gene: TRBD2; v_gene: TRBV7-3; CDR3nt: TGTGCCAGCAGCATCGGACTAGCGGGAGTTGACGGGGAGCTGTTTTTT; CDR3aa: CASSIGLAGVDGELFF
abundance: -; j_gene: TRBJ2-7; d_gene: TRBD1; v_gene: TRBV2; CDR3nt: TGTGCCAGCAGCACAGGGGGCGCGGGGGAGCAGTACTTC; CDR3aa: CASSTGGAGEQYF
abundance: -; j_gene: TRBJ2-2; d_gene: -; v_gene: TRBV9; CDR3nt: TGTGCCAGCAGCGGTCAGGGGAACACCGGGGAGCTGTTTTTT; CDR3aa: CASSGQGNTGELFF
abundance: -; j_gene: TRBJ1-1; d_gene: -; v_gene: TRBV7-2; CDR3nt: TGTGCCAGCAGCTTAGTCAGGAACACTGAAGCTTTCTTT; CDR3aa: CASSLVRNTEAFF
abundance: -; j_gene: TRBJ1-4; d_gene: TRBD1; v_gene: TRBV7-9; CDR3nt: TGTGCCAGCAGCGACCGGACAGGGCCTAATGAAAAACTGTTTTTT; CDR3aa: CASSDRTGPNEKLFF
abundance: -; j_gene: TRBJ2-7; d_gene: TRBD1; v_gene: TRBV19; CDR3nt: TGTGCCAGTAGTATAGTGGCTGGGACAGGGCCCTACGAGCAGTACTTC; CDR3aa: CASSIVAGTGPYEQYF
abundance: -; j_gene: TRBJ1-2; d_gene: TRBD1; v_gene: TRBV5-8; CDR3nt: TGTGCCAGCACCCAGGGGGCAGCCTATGGCTACACCTTC; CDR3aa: CASTQGAAYGYTF
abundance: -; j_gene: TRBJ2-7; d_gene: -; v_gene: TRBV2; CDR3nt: TGTGCCAGTTCTAGAGACTCCAGCCCAATATACGAGCAGTACTTC; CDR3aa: CASSRDSSPIYEQYF
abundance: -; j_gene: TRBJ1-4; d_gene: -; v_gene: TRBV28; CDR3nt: TGTGCCAGCCGGCGGGGTTTGAACGAAAAACTGTTTTTT; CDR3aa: CASRRGLNEKLFF
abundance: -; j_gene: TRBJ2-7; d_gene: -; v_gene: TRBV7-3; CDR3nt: TGTGCCAGCAGCTTGGGAGTTGGCGGGCTTTACGAGCAGTACTTC; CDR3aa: CASSLGVGGLYEQYF
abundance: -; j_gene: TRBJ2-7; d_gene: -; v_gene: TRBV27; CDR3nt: TGTGCCAGCAGTTTAAGGGGATGGTACGAGCAGTACTTC; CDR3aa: CASSLRGWYEQYF
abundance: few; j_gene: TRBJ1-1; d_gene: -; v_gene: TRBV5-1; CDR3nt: TGCGCCAGCAGGGCAGGGGAGAACACTGAAGCTTTCTTT; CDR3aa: CASRAGENTEAFF
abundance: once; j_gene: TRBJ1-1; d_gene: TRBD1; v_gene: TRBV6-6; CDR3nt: TGTGCCAGCAGCCGGGGACAGGCGACCATGAACACTGAAGCTTTCTTT; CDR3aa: CASSRGQATMNTEAFF
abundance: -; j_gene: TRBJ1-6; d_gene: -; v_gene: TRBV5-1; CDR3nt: TGCGCCAGCAGCCTATTTGATTCACCCCTCCACTTT; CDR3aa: CASSLFDSPLHF
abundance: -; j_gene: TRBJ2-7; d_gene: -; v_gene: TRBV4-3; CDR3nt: TGCGCCAGCAGCCTTGGACAGCACTACGAGCAGTACTTC; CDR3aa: CASSLGQHYEQYF
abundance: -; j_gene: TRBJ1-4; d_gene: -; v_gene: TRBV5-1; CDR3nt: TGCGCCAGCAGCTTGGTCGGTGGAGGGATTAATGAAAAACTGTTTTTT; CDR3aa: CASSLVGGGINEKLFF
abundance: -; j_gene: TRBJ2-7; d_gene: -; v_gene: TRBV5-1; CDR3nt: TGCGCCAGCAGCCCAACCGGGACAATATCCTACGAGCAGTACTTC; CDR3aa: CASSPTGTISYEQYF
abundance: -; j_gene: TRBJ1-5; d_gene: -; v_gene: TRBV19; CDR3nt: TGTGCCAGTAGTATAGATGGGGGGAATCAGCCCCAGCATTTT; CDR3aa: CASSIDGGNQPQHF
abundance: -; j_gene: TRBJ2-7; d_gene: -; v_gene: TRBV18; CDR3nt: TGTGCCAGCTCACCAGAAGCGGGTACACCCTACGAGCAGTACTTC; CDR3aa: CASSPEAGTPYEQYF
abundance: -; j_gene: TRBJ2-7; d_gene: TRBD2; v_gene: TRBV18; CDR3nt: TGTGCCAGCTCACCATGGGGCGGGAGCACCTACGAGCAGTACTTC; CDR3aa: CASSPWGGSTYEQYF
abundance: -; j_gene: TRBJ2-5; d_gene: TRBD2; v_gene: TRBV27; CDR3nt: TGTGCCAGCAGTCTCGGACTAGCGGGAGACAAGAGACAAGAGACCCAGTACTTC; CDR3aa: CASSLGLAGDKRQETQYF
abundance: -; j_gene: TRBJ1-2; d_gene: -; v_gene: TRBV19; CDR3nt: TGTGCCAGTAGTATACAGAACTATGGCTACACCTTC; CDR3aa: CASSIQNYGYTF
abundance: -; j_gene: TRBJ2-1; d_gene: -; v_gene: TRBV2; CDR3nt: TGTGCCAGCAGTTTCGGCCACCGGGACTTCTACAATGAGCAGTTCTTC; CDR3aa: CASSFGHRDFYNEQFF
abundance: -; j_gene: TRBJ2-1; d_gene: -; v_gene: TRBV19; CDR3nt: TGTGCCAGTACCGTTAGCGGTCCCTACAATGAGCAGTTCTTC; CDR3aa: CASTVSGPYNEQFF
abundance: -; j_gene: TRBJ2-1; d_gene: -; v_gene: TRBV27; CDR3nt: TGTGCCAGCAGCTCGGGAGTGAATGAGCAGTTCTTC; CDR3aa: CASSSGVNEQFF
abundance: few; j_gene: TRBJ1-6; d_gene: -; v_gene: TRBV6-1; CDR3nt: TGTGCCAGCAGTGAAGCGCTCGGGGGGTACAATTCACCCCTCCACTTT; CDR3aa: CASSEALGGYNSPLHF
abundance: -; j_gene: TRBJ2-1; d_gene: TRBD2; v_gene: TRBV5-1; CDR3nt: TGCGCCAGCAGACTAGCGGGGGCCTCCTACAATGAGCAGTTCTTC; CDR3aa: CASRLAGASYNEQFF
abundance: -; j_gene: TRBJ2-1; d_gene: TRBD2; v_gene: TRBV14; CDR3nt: TGTGCCAGCAGCCAAGATCGGGTCGGACCTAGCGGTAAATGGAACAATGAGCAGTTCTTC; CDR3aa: CASSQDRVGPSGKWNNEQFF
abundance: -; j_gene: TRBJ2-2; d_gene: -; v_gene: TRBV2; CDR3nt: TGTGCCAGCAGCCAGGGGGGCACCGGGGAGCTGTTTTTT; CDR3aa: CASSQGGTGELFF
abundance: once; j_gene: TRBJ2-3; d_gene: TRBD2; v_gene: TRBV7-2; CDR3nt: TGTGCCAGCAGCCCCGGGATAGCGGGAGGGCCGGCCCGGCATACGCAGTATTTT; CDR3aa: CASSPGIAGGPARHTQYF
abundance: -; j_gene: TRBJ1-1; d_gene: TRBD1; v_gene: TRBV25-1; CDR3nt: TGTGCCAGCAGTGAACCTCGACAGGGAGGTACTGAAGCTTTCTTT; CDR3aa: CASSEPRQGGTEAFF
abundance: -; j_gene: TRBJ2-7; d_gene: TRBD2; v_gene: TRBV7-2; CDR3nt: TGTGCCAGCAGCTTAGGAGGCGGGAGGAAGGCGGATGAGCAGTACTTC; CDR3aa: CASSLGGGRKADEQYF
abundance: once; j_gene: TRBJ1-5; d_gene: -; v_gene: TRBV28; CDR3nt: TGTGCCAGCAGTTTGGGGGGAGGGAGCAATCAGCCCCAGCATTTT; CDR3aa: CASSLGGGSNQPQHF
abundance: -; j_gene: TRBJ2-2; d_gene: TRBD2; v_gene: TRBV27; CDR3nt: TGTGCCAGCTCCTTAATCACTAGCGGTCTCTCGAGGGAGCTGTTTTTT; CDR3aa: CASSLITSGLSRELFF
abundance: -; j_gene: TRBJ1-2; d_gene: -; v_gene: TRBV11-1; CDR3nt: TGTGCCAGCAGCTTAGTTCCGGAGAACTATGGCTACACCTTC; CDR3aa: CASSLVPENYGYTF
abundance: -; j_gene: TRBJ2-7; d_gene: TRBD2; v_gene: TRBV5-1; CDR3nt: TGCGCCAGCAGCTCCGAAGCCGCTGGGACTAGCAACTACGAGCAGTACTTC; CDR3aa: CASSSEAAGTSNYEQYF
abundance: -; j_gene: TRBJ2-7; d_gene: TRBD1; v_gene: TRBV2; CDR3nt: TGTGCCAGCAGCCTAAGACAGGGTCTCTACGAGCAGTACTTC; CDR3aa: CASSLRQGLYEQYF
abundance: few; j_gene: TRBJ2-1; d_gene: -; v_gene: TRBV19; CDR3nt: TGTGCCAGTAGTAATCCCGGGGGTCCTAACTACAATGAGCAGTTCTTC; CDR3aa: CASSNPGGPNYNEQFF
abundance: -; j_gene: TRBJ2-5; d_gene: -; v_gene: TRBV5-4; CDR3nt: TGTGCCAGCAGCTTGGCCGGACAGGGAGGGGAGACCCAGTACTTC; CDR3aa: CASSLAGQGGETQYF
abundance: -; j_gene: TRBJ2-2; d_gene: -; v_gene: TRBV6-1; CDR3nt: TGTGCCAGCAGTGAAACAAGCGTTTACACCGGGGAGCTGTTTTTT; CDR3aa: CASSETSVYTGELFF
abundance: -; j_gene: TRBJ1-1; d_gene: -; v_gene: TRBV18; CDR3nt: TGTGCCAGCTCTCAAACAGGGACGGAGGAAGCTTTCTTT; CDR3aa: CASSQTGTEEAFF
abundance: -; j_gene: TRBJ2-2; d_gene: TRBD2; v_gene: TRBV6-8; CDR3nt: TGTGCCAGCAGTCCACTAGCGGGAGGTAAATCCGCAGGGGAGCTGTTTTTT; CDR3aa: CASSPLAGGKSAGELFF
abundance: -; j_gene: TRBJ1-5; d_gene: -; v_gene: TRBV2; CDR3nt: TGTGCCAGCAGTGAAGGGGCAGCAAATCAGCCCCAGCATTTT; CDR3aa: CASSEGAANQPQHF
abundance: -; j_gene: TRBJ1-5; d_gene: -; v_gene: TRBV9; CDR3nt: TGTGCCAGCAGCCTATCCTGGAGCAATCAGCCCCAGCATTTT; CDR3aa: CASSLSWSNQPQHF
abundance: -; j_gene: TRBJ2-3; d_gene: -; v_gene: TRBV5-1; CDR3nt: TGCGCCAGCAGCTTGGCGGACTGGGCGGATACGCAGTATTTT; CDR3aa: CASSLADWADTQYF
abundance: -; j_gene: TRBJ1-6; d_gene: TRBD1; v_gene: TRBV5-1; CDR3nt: TGCGCCAGCAGCCCGGGGACAGGGGGCAGCGATTCACCCCTCCACTTT; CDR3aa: CASSPGTGGSDSPLHF
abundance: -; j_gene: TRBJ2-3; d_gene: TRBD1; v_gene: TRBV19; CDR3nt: TGTGCCAGTAGTATACGTGGACAGGGGCCACCATTCACGCAGTATTTT; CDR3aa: CASSIRGQGPPFTQYF
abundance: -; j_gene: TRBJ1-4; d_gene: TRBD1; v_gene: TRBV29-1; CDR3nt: TGCAGCGCCAGGGGGAATGAAAAACTGTTTTTT; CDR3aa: CSARGNEKLFF
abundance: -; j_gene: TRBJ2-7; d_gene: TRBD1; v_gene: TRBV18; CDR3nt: TGTGCCAGCTCGCGGGACAGGTGGGCCGAGCAGTACTTC; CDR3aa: CASSRDRWAEQYF
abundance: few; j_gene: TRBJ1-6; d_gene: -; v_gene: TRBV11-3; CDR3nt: TGTGCCAGCAGCCGACGGGAGAGTCGTAATTCACCCCTCCACTTT; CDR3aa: CASSRRESRNSPLHF
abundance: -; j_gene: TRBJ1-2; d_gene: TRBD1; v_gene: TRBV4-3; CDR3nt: TGCGCCAGCAGCCAAGAGGACAGGGGGCATGGCTACACCTTC; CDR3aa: CASSQEDRGHGYTF
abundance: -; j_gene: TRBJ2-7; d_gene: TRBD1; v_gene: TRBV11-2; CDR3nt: TGTGCCAGCAGCTGGACAGGGGGCGACGAGCAGTACTTC; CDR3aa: CASSWTGGDEQYF